Below, 13 T cell receptor beta chains from the same sample are listed, as sequenced in a study of blood T cell repertoires in COVID-19. Libraries were prepared by immunoSEQ multiplex PCR; TCRdb keeps only in-frame clonotypes and omits some of them. This sample carries some 280,000 clones, approximately 89% of them seen once, and the ten largest clones take roughly an eighth. The sequenced sample consisted of peripheral blood. The receptors come from a woman in her sixties with acute or convalescent COVID-19.

The J gene is TRBJ1-2, the V gene TRBV19; 9 bases match TRBD1. The V and J ends lost 3 bases and 7 bases, in that order; junction bases with no gene match: 12. The germline V gene has CDR1 LNHDA and CDR2 SQIVND (reference sequence). CDR3 size: 16 residues. Written as DNA, the CDR3 is TGTGCCAGTAGTATCGACCCTCGGGACAGGGATACTGGCTACACCTTC. Its translation: CASSIDPRDRDTGYTF.

The chain joins TRBV2 to TRBJ1-3; D not certain. The CDR3 has 15 amino acids. Germline CDR1 and CDR2: SNHLY and FYNNEI. Trimming removed 2 bases at V and 0 bases at J, with 8 bases between. The CDR3 sequence: CASSELGSSGNTIYF. The CDR3 DNA reads TGTGCCAGCAGTGAATTGGGGAGCTCTGGAAACACCATATATTTT.

This clone was recorded once. The V call is TRBV4-1, the J call TRBJ2-5; a possible D gene is TRBD1 (5 bases). Germline V gene data show CDR1 as MGHRA and CDR2 as YSYEKL. CDR3 length: 16 residues. V shed 0 bases and J shed 1 base, with 12 bases lying between them. CDR3 in amino acids: CASSQDPQGLQETQYF. CDR3 DNA: TGCGCCAGCAGCCAAGATCCTCAGGGCCTCCAAGAGACCCAGTACTTC.

This clone was seen only once. The chain is built from TRBV12-3 or TRBV12-4 and TRBJ2-1, with 10 bases that match TRBD1. The CDR3 sequence is 13 residues long. J was trimmed by 9 bases and V by 6 bases; bases with no gene match: 5. The CDR3 DNA reads TGTGCCAGCAGGGACAGGGGGTCGGGTGAGCAGTTCTTC. The encoded protein is CASRDRGSGEQFF.

The V gene is TRBV3-1 (or the pseudogene TRBV3-2), the J gene TRBJ2-3; maybe TRBD1 (7 bases). This CDR3 comprises 17 residues. V gave up 4 bases and J gave up 3 bases, with 20 bases separating them. CDR1 LGHDT and CDR2 YNNKEL come from the germline V gene (reference sequence). Written as DNA, the CDR3 is TGTGCCAGCAGCCCCCAAACTGGAGGGGGCCGGACAGATACGCAGTATTTT. It specifies CASSPQTGGGRTDTQYF.

This clone occurred a few times. The chain uses TRBV6-2 or TRBV6-3 and TRBJ2-1; D might be TRBD2 (6 bases). Trimming left V 0 bases short and J 9 bases short, with 15 bases between. This CDR3 spans 15 amino acids. Germline CDR1 and CDR2: MNHEY and SVGEGT. CDR3 amino acids: CASSYSTPGTGEQFF. The CDR3 DNA sequence: TGTGCCAGCAGTTACTCGACTCCAGGGACTGGTGAGCAGTTCTTC.

V gene TRBV3-1 (or the pseudogene TRBV3-2) combines with J gene TRBJ2-3, with D uncertain. Between the trimmed V and J ends, which lost 1 base and 0 bases, there was a span of 8 bases. The germline gives CDR1 LGHDT, CDR2 YNNKEL (reference sequence). CDR3 length equals 15 residues. CDR3 DNA sequence: TGTGCCAGCAGCCAAGGGCAGACTAGCACAGATACGCAGTATTTT. Translated: CASSQGQTSTDTQYF.

The DNA for the CDR3 is TGTGCCAGCAGCTTCTCTACGGGACAGGGGGCTGCCGAGCAGTACTTC. Amino acids: CASSFSTGQGAAEQYF. The chain couples TRBV13 to TRBJ2-7; TRBD1 agrees at 12 bases. Per the germline V gene, CDR1 is PRHDT and CDR2 is FYEKMQ (reference sequence). There are 16 residues in the CDR3. V lost 3 bases to trimming and J lost 6 bases; unmatched junction nucleotides: 9.

The V and J genes are TRBV9 and TRBJ2-1; 10 positions match TRBD2. J was trimmed by 9 bases and V by 0 bases; bases with no gene match: 6. This CDR3 comprises 15 residues. Looked up from germline, CDR1 is SGDLS and CDR2 is YYNGEE. The CDR3 coding sequence is TGTGCCAGCAGCGTAGGGGCTAGCGGGAGTCTTGAGCAGTTCTTC. As protein: CASSVGASGSLEQFF.

V is TRBV11-2 and J is TRBJ2-5, with 8 bases that match TRBD1. The V gene end was trimmed by 1 base and the J gene end by 2 bases; junction bases not matched to a gene: 12. Germline V lookup: CDR1 SGHAT, CDR2 FQNNGV. This CDR3 is 18 amino acids long. CDR3 nucleotides: TGTGCCAGCAGCTTAGTTGGCAGGGGGCTAGAGACACAAGAGACCCAGTACTTC. This gives the protein CASSLVGRGLETQETQYF.

The rearrangement uses TRBV4-2 and TRBJ2-7, with a possible D match to TRBD1 (5 bases). CDR3 length: 14 amino acids. V dropped 0 bases and J dropped 4 bases, with 10 bases sitting between them. Germline CDR1 LGHNA, CDR2 YNFKEQ. The CDR3 region is CASSQEGQGYEQYF. In DNA, the CDR3 is TGTGCCAGCAGCCAAGAGGGGCAGGGTTACGAGCAGTACTTC.

The rearrangement links TRBV14 to TRBJ2-4, with 8 bases aligning to TRBD1. The CDR3 has 16 residues. Germline V gene sequence: CDR1 SGHDN, CDR2 FVKESK. Trimming took 5 bases from V and 1 from J; bases not matched to a gene: 7. The CDR3 bases are TGTGCCAGCAGCGCGCCAGGGGGCTTGGCCAAAAACATTCAGTACTTC. This translates into CASSAPGGLAKNIQYF.

A single count supports this clone. The chain links TRBV7-9 to TRBJ1-5, with TRBD1 matching 10 bases. V trimming: 5 bases; J trimming: 1 base; junction bases outside the gene matches: 8. The CDR3 length is 17 residues. Per the germline V gene, CDR1 is SEHNR and CDR2 is FQNEAQ (reference sequence). CDR3 DNA: TGTGCCAGCAGCCCGGGGACAGGGGTGACGAGCAATCAGCCCCAGCATTTT. Protein sequence: CASSPGTGVTSNQPQHF.